These 27 T cell receptor beta chains were sequenced from one sample in a study of lymphopenia after photon versus proton radiotherapy. TCRdb's copy holds only in-frame clones and misses some; the assay was immunoSEQ multiplex PCR. Altogether tens of thousands of clones are present, about 88% being singletons, with the ten largest covering around 0.81%. The sequencing used peripheral blood, collected from a patient treated with photon-based radiotherapy. These receptors were obtained from a woman between 45 and 60 years old with cholangiocarcinoma.

The chain carries TRBV19 and TRBJ2-2, with D perhaps assigned TRBD1 or TRBD2 (7 bases each). V lost 7 bases and J lost 4, with 13 bases in between. CDR1 LNHDA and CDR2 SQIVND come from the germline V gene (reference sequence). CDR3 size: 14 residues. CDR3 region: CASKRDSSTGELFF. Written as DNA, the CDR3 is TGTGCCAGTAAGCGGGACAGCTCCACCGGGGAGCTGTTTTTT.

The rearrangement uses TRBV2 and TRBJ1-2; tentatively, D is TRBD1 (5 bases). Germline V gene lookup returns CDR1 SNHLY and CDR2 FYNNEI. The CDR3 loop spans 13 amino acids. Trimming left V 6 bases short and J 4 bases short, with 12 bases between. In nucleotides, the CDR3 is TGTGCCAGCAGAAGGGACCGAAGCTATGGCTACACCTTC. Its protein is CASRRDRSYGYTF.

The chain couples TRBV18 to TRBJ1-2; D is ambiguous. The V end was cut by 5 bases, the J end by 4 bases, with 14 bases between. CDR3 length: 14 amino acids. CDR1 is KGHSH, CDR2 LQKENI, per germline. In DNA form, the CDR3 reads TGTGCCAGCTCAGAGATCCGAGCTAGCTATGGCTACACCTTC. Translation: CASSEIRASYGYTF.

The chain couples TRBV27 to TRBJ2-3; D is perhaps TRBD1 or TRBD2 (6 bases each). V lost 3 bases, J lost 5 bases, and 15 bases lay in between. This CDR3 has 15 residues. The germline gives CDR1 MNHEY, CDR2 SMNVEV (reference sequence). DNA of the CDR3: TGTGCCAGCAGTTTGCGCCGGGGGCCGATAGATACGCAGTATTTT. Its protein product is CASSLRRGPIDTQYF.

The V and J genes are TRBV15 and TRBJ2-3; perhaps TRBD2 as D (6 bases). Per germline, CDR1 LNHNV and CDR2 YYDKDF (reference sequence). The CDR3 length is 16 residues. V was trimmed by 0 bases and J by 3 bases, leaving 13 bases between them. The CDR3 protein is CATSREAAGVTDTQYF. The CDR3 region has the DNA TGTGCCACCAGCAGAGAAGCAGCGGGTGTAACAGATACGCAGTATTTT.

This clone has just one count. V and J are TRBV2 and TRBJ2-2; the D is unclear. CDR1 and CDR2 from the germline V gene are SNHLY and FYNNEI. CDR3 size: 13 residues. V was trimmed by 2 bases and J by 6 bases, leaving 7 bases between them. CDR3 nucleotide sequence: TGTGCCAGCAGTGAAATGCAGGCCGGGGAGCTGTTTTTT. Translating gives CASSEMQAGELFF.

The chain has TRBV19 and TRBJ2-5; 11 bases align to TRBD2. This CDR3 is built from 17 residues. J gave up 3 bases and V 7 bases, and 13 bases lay outside the gene matches. Germline V CDR1 and CDR2: LNHDA, SQIVND (reference sequence). The CDR3 nucleotides read TGTGCCAGTAACCCGCAATCCGGGACTAGCGGAAAAGAGACCCAGTACTTC. This codes for CASNPQSGTSGKETQYF. The full variable domain, with the rest looked up from reference TRBV19 and TRBJ2-5, is DGGITQSPKYLFRKEGQNVTLSCEQNLNHDAMYWYRQDPGQGLRLIYYSQIVNDFQKGDIAEGYSVSREKKESFPLTVTSAQKNPTAFYLCASNPQSGTSGKETQYFGPGTRLLVL.

The chain has TRBV18 and TRBJ2-4; D gene ambiguous. Looked up from germline, CDR1 is KGHSH and CDR2 is LQKENI. This CDR3 comprises 16 residues. V lost 2 bases, J lost 4 bases, and 15 bases lay in between. The CDR3 loop reads CASSPLSSDGKNIQYF. CDR3 coding DNA: TGTGCCAGCTCACCATTATCTTCGGATGGAAAAAACATTCAGTACTTC.

This chain connects TRBV7-2 to TRBJ1-6; 7 bases match TRBD1. This CDR3 is 15 amino acids long. V lost 4 bases and J lost 14; bases outside the gene matches: 14. Germline V lookup: CDR1 SGHTA, CDR2 FQGNSA. This chain's CDR3 is CASSSLADRPRTLHF. DNA for the CDR3: TGTGCCAGCAGCTCCCTGGCGGACAGGCCCCGTACCCTCCACTTT.

The chain combines TRBV5-4 with TRBJ2-2; TRBD1 aligns across 9 bases. CDR1 and CDR2 from the germline V gene are SGHNT and YYREEE (reference sequence). CDR3 size: 15 residues. J gave up 4 bases and V 4 bases, and 5 bases lay outside the gene matches. CDR3 protein: CASSPAQGATGELFF. The CDR3 nucleotides are TGTGCCAGCAGCCCCGCACAGGGGGCCACCGGGGAGCTGTTTTTT.

This clone was recorded once. CDR3 DNA sequence: TGTGCCAGTAGGTCCTTGAACACTGAAGCTTTCTTT. Translating it yields CASRSLNTEAFF. The rearrangement joins TRBV19 to TRBJ1-1; no clear D gene. In germline, CDR1 is LNHDA, CDR2 SQIVND (reference sequence). CDR3 length: 12 amino acids. The V end was cut by 6 bases, the J end by 0 bases, with 5 bases between.

V is TRBV7-2 and J is TRBJ1-6, with D possibly being TRBD1 (5 bases). The CDR3 is 19 residues long. Trimming shortened V by 0 bases and J by 6 bases, and 21 bases separated the two germline ends. Germline CDR1 SGHTA, CDR2 FQGNSA. The CDR3 loop reads CASSLAGVGARQLNSPLHF. DNA for the CDR3: TGTGCCAGCAGCTTAGCGGGGGTTGGCGCGCGACAGCTTAATTCACCCCTCCACTTT.

The V call is TRBV2, the J call TRBJ2-1, with D perhaps assigned TRBD1 or TRBD2 (5 bases each). CDR3 length equals 15 residues. V was shortened by 8 bases and J by 1 base, with 15 bases between the two germline ends. In germline, CDR1 is SNHLY, CDR2 FYNNEI. The CDR3 sequence: CASSVVEGSYNEQFF. The CDR3 nucleotides read TGTGCCAGCTCGGTCGTAGAGGGGTCCTACAATGAGCAGTTCTTC. The entire variable domain, with the rest obtained from reference TRBV2 and TRBJ2-1, is as follows: EPEVTQTPSHQVTQMGQEVILRCVPISNHLYFYWYRQILGQKVEFLVSFYNNEISEKSEIFDDQFSVERPDGSNFTLKIRSTKLEDSAMYFCASSVVEGSYNEQFFGPGTRLTVL.

The CDR3 reads CASSKGGHGTTEAFF. In DNA, the CDR3 is TGTGCCAGCAGCAAAGGAGGACACGGTACCACTGAAGCTTTCTTT. The rearrangement joins TRBV21-1 to TRBJ1-1; no check of the table's D call, TRBD1, against the DNA was made. TRBV21-1 has pseudogene status. This CDR3 spans 15 amino acids.

This CDR3 reads CASTSWGSYGYTF. The DNA of the CDR3 is TGTGCCAGCACTTCTTGGGGGAGCTATGGCTACACCTTC. The chain combines TRBV6-4 with TRBJ1-2, with D maybe TRBD1 (5 bases). From germline, CDR1 is MRHNA and CDR2 SNTAGT. The V and J ends lost 7 bases and 4 bases respectively, with 13 bases between them. The CDR3 consists of 13 residues.

The chain couples TRBV9 to TRBJ2-1; the match to TRBD2 covers 9 bases. The CDR3 sequence is 15 residues long. The V segment lost 4 bases and the J segment 4 bases; nucleotides outside the gene matches: 6. CDR1 and CDR2 from the germline V gene are SGDLS and YYNGEE. The CDR3: CASSPLLAGYNEQFF. The CDR3 DNA reads TGTGCCAGCAGCCCCCTTCTAGCGGGGTACAATGAGCAGTTCTTC.

The CDR3 spells CAIRPEETGELFF. The CDR3 DNA sequence: TGTGCCATCAGACCTGAGGAGACCGGGGAGCTGTTTTTT. V and J are TRBV10-3 and TRBJ2-2; D is undetermined. Germline assignment: CDR1 ENHRY and CDR2 SYGVKD. The CDR3 runs to 13 residues. Trimming removed 6 bases from V and 5 bases from J, with 10 bases in between.

The CDR3 region has the DNA TGCGCCAGCAGCCTCCAGGGGGCGCGTGGTGGCTACACCTTC. Its translation: CASSLQGARGGYTF. The V call is TRBV4-3, the J call TRBJ1-2; 8 bases fit TRBD1. This CDR3 contains 14 residues. The germline V gene has CDR1 LGHNA and CDR2 YSLEER. Trimming cost V 4 bases and J 7 bases; bases outside gene matches: 8.

The chain couples TRBV14 to TRBJ2-6, with unresolved D. The V gene lost 8 bases and the J gene lost 8 bases, with 10 bases spanning the gap. The CDR3 consists of 12 residues. CDR1 is SGHDN and CDR2 is FVKESK in the germline V gene. The CDR3 nucleotides are TGTGCCAGCTCCCCCACGACCAACGTCCTGACTTTC. It encodes CASSPTTNVLTF.

In this sample, this clone turned up once. The V call is TRBV18, the J call TRBJ2-3; D unclear. The CDR3 totals 15 residues. CDR1 is KGHSH, CDR2 LQKENI, per germline. The V gene lost 6 bases and the J gene lost 1 base, with 14 bases spanning the gap. This CDR3 reads CASSNLWAGTDTQYF. CDR3 nucleotide sequence: TGTGCCAGCTCGAATCTATGGGCGGGCACAGATACGCAGTATTTT.

The V call is TRBV7-9, the J call TRBJ1-2; D is possibly TRBD1 (5 bases). V gave up 0 bases and J gave up 4 bases, with 18 bases separating them. CDR1 is SEHNR and CDR2 is FQNEAQ in the germline V gene (reference sequence). CDR3 size: 17 residues. CDR3 sequence reads: CASSLAAAQGLPYGYTF. CDR3 sequence (DNA): TGTGCCAGCAGCTTAGCGGCGGCGCAGGGCCTACCCTATGGCTACACCTTC.

The rearrangement links TRBV15 to TRBJ1-1; 7 bases fit TRBD1. The CDR3 totals 19 residues. Looked up from germline, CDR1 is LNHNV and CDR2 is YYDKDF (reference sequence). V trimming: 0 bases; J trimming: 5 bases; junction bases outside the gene matches: 18. CDR3 region: CATSRDSRQGKGGWTEAFF. The CDR3 DNA is TGTGCCACCAGCAGAGATTCCCGACAGGGCAAAGGGGGTTGGACTGAAGCTTTCTTT.

This chain uses TRBV9 with TRBJ1-1; possibly TRBD1 for D (6 bases). V lost 3 bases to trimming and J lost 5 bases, with 20 bases between them. The CDR3 consists of 16 residues. The germline gives CDR1 SGDLS, CDR2 YYNGEE. As DNA, the CDR3 is TGTGCCAGCAGCGAGACCCCTCGACAGGAGGGAACTGAAGCTTTCTTT. This translates into CASSETPRQEGTEAFF.

The genes are TRBV7-2 and TRBJ1-2, with 7 bases matching TRBD1. Germline V lookup: CDR1 SGHTA, CDR2 FQGNSA. V lost 2 bases and J lost 5; bases outside the gene matches: 11. The CDR3 extends over 16 amino acids. CDR3 nucleotides: TGTGCCAGCAGCTTAATATTTCTGTCAGGGGGATATGGCTACACCTTC. Its protein product is CASSLIFLSGGYGYTF.

V and J are TRBV9 and TRBJ1-3; 7 bases are shared with TRBD1. The CDR3 has 15 residues. Looked up from germline, CDR1 is SGDLS and CDR2 is YYNGEE. Losses at the gene ends were 3 bases for V and 3 bases for J; bases not matched to a gene: 6. CDR3 sequence reads: CASSAQTGLGNTIYF. Here the CDR3 DNA reads TGTGCCAGCAGCGCCCAGACAGGGCTTGGAAACACCATATATTTT.

V gene TRBV5-4 combines with J gene TRBJ2-1, with 9 bases fitting TRBD2. The ends lost 2 bases at V and 3 bases at J; junction bases unmatched: 3. The germline V gene encodes CDR1 SGHNT and CDR2 YYREEE (reference sequence). CDR3 length: 15 amino acids. The CDR3 coding sequence is TGTGCCAGCAGCTTAGGTAGCGGGGGCTACAATGAGCAGTTCTTC. Translating gives CASSLGSGGYNEQFF.

The V and J genes are TRBV6-5 and TRBJ1-5, with a tentative D call TRBD1 (6 bases). The CDR3 loop spans 15 amino acids. V was shortened by 0 bases and J by 5 bases, with 11 bases between the two germline ends. Germline assignment: CDR1 MNHEY and CDR2 SVGAGI. The CDR3 region is CASSYSWTEDQPQHF. DNA of the CDR3: TGTGCCAGCAGTTACTCGTGGACAGAGGATCAGCCCCAGCATTTT.